These 14 T cell receptor beta chains came from one sample sequenced in a study of early T cells in non-severe SARS-CoV-2 infection. TCRdb processed the 5' RACE reads anew with MiXCR; each CDR3 protein has one entry. This table holds about 22,000 distinct CDR3 sequences, over 4% found once. Specimen: whole blood. The receptors stem from an adult who was a healthcare worker with PCR-confirmed SARS-CoV-2 infection or an uninfected control (not recorded which).

This clonotype was observed many times. This chain uses TRBV6-5 with TRBJ1-3; D perhaps matches TRBD1 (5 bases). This CDR3 is built from 15 residues. The germline gives CDR1 MNHEY, CDR2 SVGAGI. V gave up 0 bases and J gave up 3 bases, with 9 bases separating them. CDR3 protein: CASSYSQGGGNTIYF. In nucleotides, the CDR3 is TGTGCCAGCAGTTACTCTCAGGGAGGTGGAAACACCATATATTTT.

This clonotype was counted many times. The gene calls are TRBV4-2 and TRBJ1-5; 8 nucleotides match TRBD1. CDR1 is LGHNA, CDR2 YNFKEQ, per germline. The length of the CDR3 is 17 residues. Trimming at V came to 5 bases and at J to 2 bases, leaving 11 bases not matched to a gene. The CDR3 here is CASSNAGGGKGNQPQHF. The CDR3 DNA reads TGTGCCAGCAGCAACGCAGGGGGCGGCAAGGGCAATCAGCCCCAGCATTTT.

In this sample, this clonotype turned up many times. V is TRBV2 and J is TRBJ1-6; maybe TRBD1 (5 bases). This CDR3 is 13 amino acids long. Looked up from germline, CDR1 is SNHLY and CDR2 is FYNNEI. V was pared by 11 bases and J by 5 bases, with 13 bases between. Here the CDR3 reads CAGSGSNNSPLHF. CDR3 in DNA: TGTGCCGGCTCAGGGAGTAATAATTCACCCCTCCACTTT.

In its sample, this clonotype was seen a few times. The rearrangement uses TRBV7-9 and TRBJ2-5, with D perhaps assigned TRBD1 or TRBD2 (5 bases each). This CDR3 spans 16 amino acids. Germline CDR1 and CDR2: SEHNR and FQNEAQ (reference sequence). V shed 5 bases and J shed 4 bases, with 20 bases lying between them. The CDR3 sequence: CASSGDAGQTRETQYF. The DNA for the CDR3 is TGTGCCAGCAGCGGGGACGCCGGGCAGACGAGAGAGACCCAGTACTTC.

The V call is TRBV7-8, the J call TRBJ2-5; 12 bases are shared with TRBD2. The CDR3 length is 20 residues. CDR1 is SGHVS, CDR2 FQNEAQ, per germline. The ends lost 2 bases at V and 2 bases at J; junction bases unmatched: 15. CDR3 DNA sequence: TGTGCCAGCAGCTTAAGACCCCCTGGGGAACTAGCGGGGGGTCAAGAGACCCAGTACTTC. It codes for CASSLRPPGELAGGQETQYF.

This clonotype was detected ten times or more. This chain uses TRBV5-1 with TRBJ2-5; 7 bases are shared with TRBD1. Germline-derived CDR1 and CDR2 are SGHRS and YFSETQ. CDR3 length: 14 amino acids. Unmatched junction bases numbered 8, after V lost 4 bases and J lost 5 bases. For the CDR3, the DNA is TGCGCCAGCAGCGCCATAGGGGGCGGGGAGACCCAGTACTTC. It encodes CASSAIGGGETQYF.

Ten or more counts support this clonotype. The chain uses TRBV7-2 and TRBJ2-2, with 7 bases lining up with TRBD1. CDR1 SGHTA and CDR2 FQGNSA come from the germline V gene. The trim removed 5 bases at V and 2 bases at J, leaving 2 bases unmatched. The CDR3 consists of 14 residues. CDR3 amino acids: CASSRGPNTGELFF. DNA for the CDR3: TGTGCCAGCAGCAGGGGGCCTAACACCGGGGAGCTGTTTTTT. Full variable domain (outside the CDR3, taken from reference TRBV7-2 and TRBJ2-2): GAGVSQSPSNKVTEKGKDVELRCDPISGHTALYWYRQSLGQGLEFLIYFQGNSAPDKSGLPSDRFSAERTGGSVSTLTIQRTQQEDSAVYLCASSRGPNTGELFFGEGSRLTVL.

This clonotype has at least ten counts. V is TRBV18 and J is TRBJ2-5, with D uncertain. This CDR3 spans 13 amino acids. With 1 base removed from V and 2 bases from J, the gap between germline ends came to 5 bases. Germline V gene lookup returns CDR1 KGHSH and CDR2 LQKENI. CDR3 protein: CASSPLQQETQYF. In nucleotides, the CDR3 is TGTGCCAGCTCACCACTCCAGCAAGAGACCCAGTACTTC.

This clonotype was found many times. The chain combines TRBV6-2 or TRBV6-3 with TRBJ2-2; D might be TRBD1 (7 bases). Germline values: CDR1 MNHEY, CDR2 SVGEGT. Trimming left V 3 bases short and J 10 bases short, with 18 bases between. The CDR3 loop spans 15 amino acids. CDR3 in DNA: TGTGCCAGCAGTTATCGCGGGACAGCGAGGCAGGAGCTGTTTTTT. Translating gives CASSYRGTARQELFF.

This clonotype has at least ten counts. The gene calls are TRBV12-5 and TRBJ1-1; D gene uncertain. The CDR3 is 13 amino acids. Per the germline V gene, CDR1 is LGHNT and CDR2 is FRNRAP. V gave up 2 bases and J gave up 1 base, with 5 bases separating them. The CDR3 is CASGLSGNTEAFF. CDR3 nucleotide sequence: TGTGCTAGTGGTTTGAGCGGGAACACTGAAGCTTTCTTT.

At least ten counts were recorded for this clonotype. The chain links TRBV20-1 to TRBJ2-1; tentatively, D is TRBD1 (6 bases). The CDR3 is made up of 11 amino acids. Trimming pared 8 bases from V and 4 bases from J, leaving 9 bases between. CDR1 is DFQATT, CDR2 SNEGSKA, per germline (reference sequence). CDR3 region: CSKQGYNEQFF. CDR3 sequence (DNA): TGCAGTAAACAGGGTTACAATGAGCAGTTCTTC.

This clonotype came up a few times. The chain carries TRBV24-1 and TRBJ2-2, with a weak D call TRBD2 (6 bases). Germline V CDR1 and CDR2: KGHDR, SFDVKD. Trimming left V 3 bases short and J 0 bases short, with 10 bases between. The CDR3 loop spans 16 amino acids. Here the CDR3 reads CATSDAGLPNTGELFF. Written as DNA, the CDR3 is TGTGCCACCAGTGATGCGGGACTTCCGAACACCGGGGAGCTGTTTTTT.

This clonotype occurred many times. The chain joins TRBV28 to TRBJ2-1; 8 bases fit TRBD2. CDR3 length: 17 residues. Per the germline V gene, CDR1 is MDHEN and CDR2 is SYDVKM. V lost 3 bases, J lost 4 bases, and 11 bases stayed unmatched. CDR3 loop: CASSFGTVAGPYNEQFF. As DNA, the CDR3 is TGTGCCAGCAGTTTCGGAACGGTAGCGGGGCCGTACAATGAGCAGTTCTTC.

The rearrangement uses TRBV20-1 and TRBJ2-2; D unresolved. V lost 1 base and J 0 bases, leaving 3 bases between the germline ends. Germline CDR1 reads DFQATT; CDR2 reads SNEGSKA (reference sequence). The CDR3 consists of 13 residues. CDR3 in DNA: TGCAGTGCTAGAGGGCCGAACACCGGGGAGCTGTTTTTT. Its protein is CSARGPNTGELFF.